This T cell receptor (beta chain) was identified during a study of blood T cell repertoires in COVID-19 (TCRdb year 2020). Background for the entire study: The collaborator samples originated in the United States, Italy and Spain and spanned the acute and convalescent phases of COVID-19. Subjects who had been exposed to COVID-19, were actively infected with it, or had recovered from it provided the deeply sampled blood TCRbeta repertoires that made up the dataset. Where available, HLA class I and class II types were obtained from metadata supplied by the sample provider rather than from assay-based typing. The material from the prospective study consisted of cDNA or gDNA derived from T cells, B-cell-depleted T cells, or PBMCs. The samples were drawn from two sources: the first 160 participants of the ongoing ImmuneRACE study, and about 1,300 subjects contributed by 6 global collaborators. The repertoires were released in a freely available public database intended as a resource for research on the immune response to SARS-CoV-2. The sample metadata nearly always contained a de-identified subject ID, COVID-19 status, age in years and sex. Overall study results and their limits: Clinical and demographic metadata were provided uncurated, with the amount varying by source and participant.

From its cysteine to its phenylalanine, the CDR3 spans 12 amino acids. Only CDR3 DNA is held: 36 bases, read in frame from base 1. The junction shows trimming of 4 bases on V and 10 bases on J, plus 10 bases between the germline ends. The germline V gene (reference sequence) provides CDR1 LNHNV and CDR2 YYDKDF. This clone has only one observation. The clone's antigen remains unknown. Base-call qualities are not available, and no considerably larger clone is one nucleotide away. TCRbeta CDR3 regions were amplified from genomic DNA by means of the immunoSEQ Assay, a bias-controlled multiplex PCR. In the original analysis: The number of nucleated cells in each sample was estimated from the amplification of reference gene primers within the assay. To quantify the absolute abundance of each unique TCRbeta CDR3 rearrangement, sequence reads were collapsed and filtered. For each sample, productive Simpson clonality was calculated by taking the square root of Simpson's diversity index across productive rearrangements. Imported from immuneACCESS, the table was reduced by TCRdb to in-frame sequences with V and J called. These copies leave out some clones; in studies compared against another copy, an unresolved V gene accounts for under half, and the cause of the remainder is not known. That table is the source of V, J and clone size, and D and trimming were worked out from the DNA. This sample has some 350,000 clones in its table, and roughly 86% of those were observed once. Together, the top ten hold about 7.3% of the sample.

One collaborating source in Seattle enrolled patients during active infection and followed them longitudinally through the course of disease. The collaborating institutions used their own protocols to collect whole blood in K2EDTA tubes. For TCRbeta analysis, collaborators shipped samples as frozen whole blood, isolated PBMCs, or DNA extracted from either of those sample types. The receptor comes from a woman aged 70-85 years with COVID-19, enrolled during active disease. Recombination connected TRBV15 to TRBJ1-4; matching of 5 bases hints at TRBD1 as the D gene. Source material: peripheral blood. DNA sequence: TGTGCCACCAGCAACCCCACAGGAAAACTGTTTTTT. This translates into CATSNPTGKLFF.